This paragraph reports one T cell receptor (beta chain). The antigen remains unidentified. Donors showed nominal health when sampled, although they likely had unrecorded immune exposures. Primers for the PCR totalled 60 Vbeta and 13 Jbeta. The protocol was immunoSEQ multiplex PCR, while the TCRdb copy is restricted to in-frame clones and leaves out a portion. The top ten clones hold approximately 7.7% of a sample with about 50,000 clones, around three quarters of them seen once. These data originate in a study of cytomegalovirus exposure and HLA in healthy donors. V was shortened by 3 bases and J by 0 bases, with 10 bases between the two germline ends. The CDR3 length is 15 residues. Germline CDR1 is LNHDA and CDR2 is SQIVND (reference sequence). General observations from the study: A prior analysis recorded that most TCR beta V segments were productive about 87% or about 30% of the time. Later analysis identified 16,000 or so TCR beta sequences associated with HLA alleles, using a false discovery rate threshold of 0.05. A list of 164 TCR beta chains associated with cytomegalovirus was given.

The source material was PBMCs. The sequence derives from a man under 40 in good health and CMV-seropositive. The rearrangement links TRBV19 to TRBJ2-3; D possibly corresponds to TRBD1 (5 bases). The CDR3 loop reads CASSIRGRSTDTQYF. CDR3 in DNA: TGTGCCAGTAGTATTAGGGGAAGGAGCACAGATACGCAGTATTTT.